Each of the 10 T cell receptor beta chains below was sequenced from the same sample in a study of T cell responses to AZD1222 COVID-19 vaccine (dated by TCRdb to about 2021). The library was obtained by the immunoSEQ multiplex PCR assay. Not all clones reach the TCRdb copy of this immuneACCESS table, which keeps in-frame sequences only. Checked studies attribute under half of the gap to unresolved V genes and leave the rest unexplained. Across this sample there are around 190,000 clones, with about 91% seen only once. The biggest ten clones account for 9.5% to 13% of the sample. In light of the paper, this sample's time point label describes: about 28 days (+/-7) after the second vaccine dose. The starting material was peripheral blood, obtained 28 days after the second AZD1222 dose. The receptors come from an adult who received the AZD1222 COVID-19 vaccine.

The genes are TRBV7-2 and TRBJ2-3; D gene uncertain. The CDR3 covers 14 residues. CDR1 is SGHTA and CDR2 is FQGNSA in the germline V gene. The ends were cut back, 0 bases at V and 3 bases at J, with 7 bases in the middle. The CDR3 coding sequence is TGTGCCAGCAGCTTAGCGCGGCAGACAGATACGCAGTATTTT. It yields the protein CASSLARQTDTQYF.

The rearrangement joins TRBV14 to TRBJ2-7; no definite D call. Germline V CDR1 and CDR2: SGHDN, FVKESK. Trimming left V 3 bases short and J 7 bases short, with 16 bases between. The CDR3 sequence is 14 residues long. For the CDR3, the DNA is TGTGCCAGCAGCCACCCCCCCCAATTTTGGGAGCAGTACTTC. Its protein is CASSHPPQFWEQYF.

The genes are TRBV6-5 and TRBJ1-2; a possible D gene is TRBD1 (6 bases). The CDR3 length is 13 residues. V was cut by 5 bases and J by 8 bases, with 15 bases left in between. Germline V gives CDR1 MNHEY, CDR2 SVGAGI. CDR3: CASSRIGQKGYTF. The CDR3 region has the DNA TGTGCCAGCAGTCGAATCGGACAGAAAGGCTACACCTTC.

The chain uses TRBV30 and TRBJ1-6, with 8 bases matching TRBD1. Germline CDR1 and CDR2: GTSNPN and SVGIG (reference sequence). CDR3 length: 15 residues. V was pared by 1 base and J by 3 bases, with 2 bases of the junction left unmatched. Here the CDR3 DNA reads TGTGCCTGGAGTGCAGGGGGCCTCTATAATTCACCCCTCCACTTT. Its translation: CAWSAGGLYNSPLHF. The full variable domain, rest sourced from reference TRBV30 and TRBJ1-6, is SQTIHQWPATLVQPVGSPLSLECTVEGTSNPNLYWYRQAAGRGLQLLFYSVGIGQISSEVPQNLSASRPQDRQFILSSKKLLLSDSGFYLCAWSAGGLYNSPLHFGNGTRLTVT.

J is TRBJ2-1 and V is TRBV25-1; D uncertain. From germline, CDR1 is MGHDK and CDR2 SYGVNS. V was shortened by 1 base and J by 6 bases, with 7 bases between the two germline ends. The CDR3 consists of 13 residues. This CDR3 is CASSESLGNEQFF. CDR3 coding DNA: TGTGCCAGCAGTGAATCTTTGGGCAATGAGCAGTTCTTC.

This chain joins TRBV27 and TRBJ1-4; D is unresolved. The germline V gene encodes CDR1 MNHEY and CDR2 SMNVEV (reference sequence). Trimming pared 0 bases from V and 3 bases from J, leaving 14 bases between. The CDR3 spans 17 residues. This CDR3 is CASSLSADFTANEKLFF. The CDR3, as DNA: TGTGCCAGCAGTTTATCGGCGGATTTTACGGCTAATGAAAAACTGTTTTTT.

The chain uses TRBV6-1 and TRBJ1-1; unclear D gene. CDR1 and CDR2 from the germline V gene are MNHNS and SASEGT. Trimming stripped 2 bases from V and 4 bases from J, with 11 bases between. This CDR3 is built from 14 residues. The CDR3 DNA sequence: TGTGCCAGCAGTGAAACGAGAGGTTCCACTGAAGCTTTCTTT. Residues: CASSETRGSTEAFF.

V usage is TRBV4-1 and J usage is TRBJ2-3; D is perhaps TRBD1 (5 bases). Germline lookup yields CDR1 MGHRA and CDR2 YSYEKL. V lost 2 bases to trimming and J lost 5 bases, with 5 bases between them. The CDR3 totals 12 residues. The CDR3 bases are TGCGCCAGCAGCCAACAGGGAGATACGCAGTATTTT. This gives the protein CASSQQGDTQYF.

The chain links TRBV7-3 to TRBJ1-2, with D possibly matching TRBD1 (5 bases). Trimming took off 0 bases at V and 3 bases at J, with 11 bases between the two ends. The CDR3 consists of 15 residues. Germline V gives CDR1 SGHTA, CDR2 FQGTGA. The CDR3, as DNA: TGTGCCAGCAGCTTAACGGGAGGGGCGCACTATGGCTACACCTTC. It specifies CASSLTGGAHYGYTF.

In this sample, this clone turned up once. The chain uses TRBV30 and TRBJ2-7; perhaps TRBD2 as D (6 bases). The V and J ends lost 3 bases and 7 bases respectively, with 19 bases between them. CDR1 is GTSNPN, CDR2 SVGIG, per germline (reference sequence). The length of the CDR3 is 14 residues. CDR3 residues: CAWSGMGGLWEQYF. In DNA form, the CDR3 reads TGTGCCTGGAGCGGGATGGGGGGTCTATGGGAGCAGTACTTC.